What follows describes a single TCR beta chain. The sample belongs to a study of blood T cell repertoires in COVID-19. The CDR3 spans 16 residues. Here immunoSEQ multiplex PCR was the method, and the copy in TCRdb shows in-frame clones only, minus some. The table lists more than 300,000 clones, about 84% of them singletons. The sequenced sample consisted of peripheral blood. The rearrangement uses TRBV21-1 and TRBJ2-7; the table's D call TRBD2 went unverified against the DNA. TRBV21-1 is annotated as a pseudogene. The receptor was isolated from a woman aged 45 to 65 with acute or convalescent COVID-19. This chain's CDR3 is CASSTPKRDATYEQYF. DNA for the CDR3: TGTGCCAGCAGCACACCAAAGCGGGATGCCACCTACGAGCAGTACTTC.